This T cell receptor (beta chain) was found in a study of T cell repertoires in aging, cancer and after chemotherapy. The V and J ends lost 4 bases and 3 bases, in that order; junction bases with no gene match: 7. The CDR3 length is 16 residues. This clonotype is deemed medium-sized. Peripheral blood genomic DNA, not sorted cells or RNA, was the template. Multiplex touch-down PCR with TRB-A/B primers amplified rearranged V-D-J TRB sequences. TCRdb reprocessed the multiplex PCR reads via MiXCR and lists one record per CDR3 protein. Of about 2,700 distinct CDR3 sequences in the sample, less than 35% were seen once.

This TCR came from a human donor with a solid tumor. Sample: blood. The chain uses TRBV12-3 or TRBV12-4 and TRBJ1-4, with 8 bases that match TRBD1. The CDR3 loop is CASSSGQGGPNEKLFF. CDR3 nucleotide sequence: TGTGCCAGCAGTTCCGGACAGGGTGGGCCTAATGAAAAACTGTTTTTT.